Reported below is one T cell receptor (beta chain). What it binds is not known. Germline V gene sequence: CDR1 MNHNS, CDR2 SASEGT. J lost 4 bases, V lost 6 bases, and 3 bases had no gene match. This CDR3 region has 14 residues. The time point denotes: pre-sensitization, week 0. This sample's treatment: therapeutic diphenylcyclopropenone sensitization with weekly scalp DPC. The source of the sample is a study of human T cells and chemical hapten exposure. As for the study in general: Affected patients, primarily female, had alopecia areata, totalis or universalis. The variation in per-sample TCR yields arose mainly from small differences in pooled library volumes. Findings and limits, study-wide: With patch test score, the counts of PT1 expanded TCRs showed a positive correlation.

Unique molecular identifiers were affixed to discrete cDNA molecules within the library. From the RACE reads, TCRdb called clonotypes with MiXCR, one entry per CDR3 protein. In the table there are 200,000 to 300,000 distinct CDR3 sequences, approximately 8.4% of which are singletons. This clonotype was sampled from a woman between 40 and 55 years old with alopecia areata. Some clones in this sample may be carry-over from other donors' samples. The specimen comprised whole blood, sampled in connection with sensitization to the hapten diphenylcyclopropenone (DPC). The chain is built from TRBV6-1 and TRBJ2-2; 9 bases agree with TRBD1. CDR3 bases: TGTGCCAGCAGGAGGGACAGGGCCACCGGGGAGCTGTTTTTT. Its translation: CASRRDRATGELFF.